This T cell receptor (beta chain) was sequenced in a study of monozygotic twins with inflammatory bowel disease. Regarding the study as a whole: The data offered no way to tell different T cell subtypes apart.

With respect to this clonotype: Antigen unknown.

From the 5' RACE reads, TCRdb lists one entry per CDR3 protein and no DNA. The listing records roughly 200,000 distinct CDR3 sequences. The CDR3 totals 13 residues. CDR1 is SGHRS and CDR2 is YFSETQ in the germline V gene. The receptor's source is a human donor with ulcerative colitis or Crohn's disease, or a healthy co-twin of an affected twin (not recorded which). The chain combines TRBV5-1 with TRBJ1-1; lacking DNA, the TRBD1 call made by TCRdb goes unchecked. The specimen was blood. The CDR3 sequence: CASSFDRGREAFF.